This T cell receptor (beta chain) was identified in a study of cytotoxic CD8 clonotypes in ibrutinib-treated CLL. For the study at large: Within the patient group, about ten were relapsed/refractory and some 15 treatment-naive, and around 18 were IGHV unmutated. By median around 66 months, roughly twelve had progressed and around 15 stayed remitted; responses had been 2 complete and roughly 25 partial. Average yields of approximately 260,000 productive templates and 75,000 to 100,000 productive rearrangements characterized the samples.

The protocol was immunoSEQ multiplex PCR, while the TCRdb copy is restricted to in-frame clones and leaves out a portion. The sample holds about 39,000 clones; around 67% are singletons and the top ten take 6.5% to 8%. V lost 4 bases and J 3 bases, leaving 7 bases between the germline ends. CDR1 is MDHEN and CDR2 is SYDVKM in the germline V gene. The CDR3 has 14 amino acids. The sequence was obtained from a human donor with chronic lymphocytic leukemia. The chain joins TRBV28 to TRBJ2-6; D is ambiguous. The source was PBMCs, collected at disease progression, from a patient treated with ibrutinib. DNA of the CDR3: TGTGCCAGCAGTTCGACCCTTGGGGCCAACGTCCTGACTTTC. It specifies CASSSTLGANVLTF.